Below, 24 T cell receptor beta chains from the same sample are listed, as sequenced in a study of blood T cell repertoires in COVID-19. Profiling relied on immunoSEQ multiplex PCR, and the TCRdb table lists in-frame clones only, not all of them. The profile shows around 340,000 clones, 70% to 90% of them singletons. The sample consisted of peripheral blood. The source is a woman aged 55-75 years with COVID-19, enrolled during active disease.

This sequence joins TRBV2 and TRBJ2-1; D remains ambiguous. The CDR3 has 14 amino acids. Germline V gene lookup returns CDR1 SNHLY and CDR2 FYNNEI. Trimming stripped 8 bases from V and 4 bases from J, with 15 bases between. Written as DNA, the CDR3 is TGTGCCAGCGTAAAAAATCAGAATTACAATGAGCAGTTCTTC. Translation gives CASVKNQNYNEQFF.

The CDR3 DNA sequence: TGCGCCAGCAGCCGGACTAGCGGGGGATACGAGCAGTACTTC. Protein product: CASSRTSGGYEQYF. The V call is TRBV5-1, the J call TRBJ2-7; TRBD2 matches 13 bases. Trimming at V came to 4 bases and at J to 4 bases, leaving 2 bases not matched to a gene. The germline V gene has CDR1 SGHRS and CDR2 YFSETQ. The CDR3 contains 14 residues. The full variable domain, its missing parts supplied by reference TRBV5-1 and TRBJ2-7, is KAGVTQTPRYLIKTRGQQVTLSCSPISGHRSVSWYQQTPGQGLQFLFEYFSETQRNKGNFPGRFSGRQFSNSRSEMNVSTLELGDSALYLCASSRTSGGYEQYFGPGTRLTVT.

The chain uses TRBV6-2 or TRBV6-3 and TRBJ2-7; 11 bases fit TRBD2. Germline CDR1 and CDR2: MNHEY and SVGEGT. V lost 4 bases, J lost 7 bases, and 9 bases stayed unmatched. The CDR3 totals 15 residues. The CDR3 coding sequence is TGTGCCAGCAGTTTCCTAGCGGGGGGCCCAGGGGAGCAGTACTTC. Residues: CASSFLAGGPGEQYF.

The chain couples TRBV5-1 to TRBJ2-5; 8 nucleotides line up with TRBD2. Germline CDR1 reads SGHRS; CDR2 reads YFSETQ. The CDR3 has 15 amino acids. The V and J ends lost 4 bases and 5 bases, in that order; junction bases with no gene match: 10. The CDR3 loop reads CASSVGGTSRETQYF. The DNA of the CDR3 is TGCGCCAGCAGCGTGGGGGGGACTAGTCGGGAGACCCAGTACTTC. The full variable domain, rest sourced from reference TRBV5-1 and TRBJ2-5, is KAGVTQTPRYLIKTRGQQVTLSCSPISGHRSVSWYQQTPGQGLQFLFEYFSETQRNKGNFPGRFSGRQFSNSRSEMNVSTLELGDSALYLCASSVGGTSRETQYFGPGTRLLVL.

In DNA, the CDR3 is TGTGCCAGCAGCCCAAAGGGGATAGGGGGCGGCAAAAACATTCAGTACTTC. Amino acid sequence: CASSPKGIGGGKNIQYF. The genes are TRBV7-8 and TRBJ2-4, with TRBD1 identical over 7 bases. Germline V CDR1 and CDR2: SGHVS, FQNEAQ. J was trimmed by 3 bases and V by 5 bases; bases with no gene match: 13. The length of the CDR3 is 17 residues.

The genes are TRBV3-1 (or the pseudogene TRBV3-2) and TRBJ2-1, with a weak D call TRBD1 (6 bases). In germline, CDR1 is LGHDT, CDR2 YNNKEL (reference sequence). This CDR3 is 14 amino acids long. Trimming shortened V by 1 base and J by 9 bases, and 13 bases separated the two germline ends. CDR3 sequence: CASSQVQGRGEQFF. The CDR3 nucleotides read TGTGCCAGCAGCCAAGTACAGGGTAGGGGTGAGCAGTTCTTC.

The rearrangement links TRBV2 to TRBJ1-4; D gene ambiguous. The germline gives CDR1 SNHLY, CDR2 FYNNEI. With 6 bases removed from V and 7 bases from J, the gap between germline ends came to 15 bases. This CDR3 has 14 amino acids. The CDR3 region has the DNA TGTGCCAGCAGAGCACGGGGATTGGGTGAAAAACTGTTTTTT. Protein: CASRARGLGEKLFF.

The chain has TRBV27 and TRBJ1-4; 12 positions match TRBD1. J was trimmed by 8 bases and V by 7 bases; bases with no gene match: 11. The germline gives CDR1 MNHEY, CDR2 SMNVEV (reference sequence). The CDR3 consists of 16 residues. DNA of the CDR3: TGTGCCAGCAAACCGGGACAGGGGGCCTTTTGGGAAAAACTGTTTTTT. It specifies CASKPGQGAFWEKLFF.

V usage is TRBV6-5 and J usage is TRBJ2-7; D not certain. CDR1 is MNHEY, CDR2 SVGAGI, per germline. Trimming removed 6 bases from V and 0 bases from J, with 3 bases in between. The CDR3 contains 11 residues. The CDR3 nucleotides are TGTGCCAGCAGGAGCTCCTACGAGCAGTACTTC. Protein product: CASRSSYEQYF.

This chain links TRBV6-6 with TRBJ1-2; 11 nucleotides agree with TRBD1. The CDR3 is 16 residues long. CDR1 is MNHNY, CDR2 SVGAGI, per germline (reference sequence). The V and J ends lost 5 bases and 0 bases, in that order; junction bases with no gene match: 5. The CDR3 reads CASSHGQGASNYGYTF. CDR3 DNA sequence: TGTGCCAGCAGTCACGGACAGGGGGCATCTAACTATGGCTACACCTTC.

This clone has only a few counts. The gene calls are TRBV19 and TRBJ1-3, with TRBD1 as a possible D gene (5 bases). This CDR3 region has 16 residues. Germline V gives CDR1 LNHDA, CDR2 SQIVND (reference sequence). Trimming shortened V by 8 bases and J by 8 bases, and 25 bases separated the two germline ends. CDR3 DNA sequence: TGTGCCAGTTGTCCCCGGGTAGACAGTTCGTCGGACACCATATATTTT. Protein: CASCPRVDSSSDTIYF. Based on the CDR3 plus reference TRBV19 and TRBJ1-3, the full variable domain is DGGITQSPKYLFRKEGQNVTLSCEQNLNHDAMYWYRQDPGQGLRLIYYSQIVNDFQKGDIAEGYSVSREKKESFPLTVTSAQKNPTAFYLCASCPRVDSSSDTIYFGEGSWLTVV.

The V call is TRBV4-1, the J call TRBJ2-5; D perhaps matches TRBD1 (7 bases). Trimming pared 7 bases from V and 5 bases from J, leaving 14 bases between. Germline V CDR1 and CDR2: MGHRA, YSYEKL. The CDR3 runs to 13 residues. CDR3 sequence reads: CASNQGGRETQYF. DNA of the CDR3: TGCGCCAGCAACCAGGGGGGTAGGGAGACCCAGTACTTC.

Of note for this clone: Other nucleotide sequences in the sample specify the same CDR3. The CDR3 coding sequence is TGTGCCAGCAGCTTAGGAGCGGGTACCTACAATGAGCAGTTCTTC. Translated: CASSLGAGTYNEQFF. The rearrangement uses TRBV7-2 and TRBJ2-1, with D possibly matching TRBD2 (6 bases). CDR3 size: 15 residues. Between the trimmed V and J ends, which lost 1 base and 2 bases, there was a span of 9 bases. Germline CDR1 and CDR2: SGHTA and FQGNSA. The full variable domain, rest sourced from reference TRBV7-2 and TRBJ2-1, is GAGVSQSPSNKVTEKGKDVELRCDPISGHTALYWYRQSLGQGLEFLIYFQGNSAPDKSGLPSDRFSAERTGGSVSTLTIQRTQQEDSAVYLCASSLGAGTYNEQFFGPGTRLTVL.

This chain uses TRBV25-1 with TRBJ1-4; 8 nucleotides align to TRBD1. V was clipped by 4 bases and J by 6 bases; unmatched bases: 7. The CDR3 extends over 15 amino acids. The germline gives CDR1 MGHDK, CDR2 SYGVNS. Written as DNA, the CDR3 is TGTGCCAGCAGTGCCTTGACAGGGGTAGATGAAAAACTGTTTTTT. This sequence encodes CASSALTGVDEKLFF. Together with reference TRBV25-1 and TRBJ1-4, the CDR3 gives the full variable domain: EADIYQTPRYLVIGTGKKITLECSQTMGHDKMYWYQQDPGMELHLIHYSYGVNSTEKGDLSSESTVSRIRTEHFPLTLESARPSHTSQYLCASSALTGVDEKLFFGSGTQLSVL.

V and J are TRBV28 and TRBJ2-2; D is unclear. The CDR3 has 14 residues. Germline CDR1 and CDR2: MDHEN and SYDVKM. Trimming shortened V by 5 bases and J by 6 bases, and 13 bases separated the two germline ends. CDR3 loop: CASSLRVLAGELFF. The DNA for the CDR3 is TGTGCCAGCAGTCTTCGGGTCTTGGCCGGGGAGCTGTTTTTT.

The chain uses TRBV4-2 and TRBJ2-1, with 14 nucleotides matching TRBD2. The germline CDR1 and CDR2 sequences are LGHNA and YNFKEQ. J gave up 3 bases and V 3 bases, and 10 bases lay outside the gene matches. This CDR3 region has 19 residues. The CDR3 DNA sequence: TGTGCCAGCAGCCAGGCGACTAGCGGGGGGGCCTTAGGCTACAATGAGCAGTTCTTC. Protein sequence: CASSQATSGGALGYNEQFF.

The J gene is TRBJ2-5, the V gene TRBV3-1 (or the pseudogene TRBV3-2), with a tentative D call TRBD2 (5 bases). Trimming stripped 3 bases from V and 5 bases from J, with 13 bases between. The CDR3 totals 14 residues. From germline, CDR1 is LGHDT and CDR2 YNNKEL (reference sequence). The CDR3 reads CASSQEAWAETQYF. CDR3 DNA: TGTGCCAGCAGCCAGGAGGCCTGGGCGGAGACCCAGTACTTC.

The V and J genes are TRBV27 and TRBJ2-7; D gene unclear. V gave up 4 bases and J gave up 2 bases, with 12 bases separating them. Germline V gene lookup returns CDR1 MNHEY and CDR2 SMNVEV (reference sequence). CDR3 length: 14 residues. The chain's CDR3 is CASSSQYTPYEQYF. DNA for the CDR3: TGTGCCAGCAGTTCACAATATACACCCTACGAGCAGTACTTC.

The J gene is TRBJ2-3, the V gene TRBV20-1; D ambiguous. V was clipped by 5 bases and J by 5 bases, with 8 bases between them. This CDR3 comprises 11 residues. The V gene's germline CDR1 is DFQATT and CDR2 SNEGSKA (reference sequence). The CDR3 DNA follows: TGCAGTGCTTCCCCACAAGATACGCAGTATTTT. It encodes CSASPQDTQYF.

The chain employs TRBV4-3 and TRBJ2-7; a weak D match, TRBD1 (5 bases). The CDR3 is made up of 13 amino acids. V lost 4 bases to trimming and J lost 1 base, with 8 bases between them. Germline assignment: CDR1 LGHNA and CDR2 YSLEER. The CDR3 sequence is CASSRTQSYEQYF. DNA for the CDR3: TGCGCCAGCAGCCGGACACAGTCCTACGAGCAGTACTTC.

The rearrangement uses TRBV5-1 and TRBJ2-5; 7 positions match TRBD1. This CDR3 has 14 residues. Unmatched junction bases numbered 7, after V lost 3 bases and J lost 5 bases. CDR1 is SGHRS, CDR2 YFSETQ, per germline. This CDR3 reads CASSSATGRETQYF. Written as DNA, the CDR3 is TGCGCCAGCAGCTCGGCGACAGGGCGTGAGACCCAGTACTTC.

In its sample, this clone was seen once. This chain uses TRBV29-1 with TRBJ1-2, with 8 bases lining up with TRBD1. The CDR3 runs 11 residues. V shed 4 bases and J 7 bases; nucleotides not matched to a gene: 2. CDR1 SQVTM and CDR2 ANQGSEA come from the germline V gene. This CDR3 is CSVGTGIGYTF. CDR3 nucleotides: TGCAGCGTTGGGACAGGGATTGGCTACACCTTC.

This rearrangement joins TRBV5-5 to TRBJ1-5, with 10 bases that match TRBD1. V gave up 4 bases and J gave up 9 bases; unmatched junction bases: 1. Germline values: CDR1 SGHKS, CDR2 YYEKEE (reference sequence). CDR3 length equals 12 residues. DNA of the CDR3: TGTGCCAGCAGCCGGGACAGGGGGCCCCAGCATTTT. It translates to CASSRDRGPQHF. Supplemented by reference TRBV5-5 and TRBJ1-5, the full variable domain reads DAGVTQSPTHLIKTRGQQVTLRCSPISGHKSVSWYQQVLGQGPQFIFQYYEKEERGRGNFPDRFSARQFPNYSSELNVNALLLGDSALYLCASSRDRGPQHFGDGTRLSIL.

This chain joins TRBV7-2 and TRBJ1-1; D unresolved. CDR1 and CDR2 (germline): SGHTA, FQGNSA. Trimming stripped 5 bases from V and 5 bases from J, with 18 bases between. This CDR3 is 15 amino acids long. The CDR3 DNA is TGTGCCAGCAGCCCCGCTTTGAGGGCATCTACTGAAGCTTTCTTT. This translates into CASSPALRASTEAFF. Complete variable domain (other parts from reference TRBV7-2 and TRBJ1-1): GAGVSQSPSNKVTEKGKDVELRCDPISGHTALYWYRQSLGQGLEFLIYFQGNSAPDKSGLPSDRFSAERTGGSVSTLTIQRTQQEDSAVYLCASSPALRASTEAFFGQGTRLTVV.